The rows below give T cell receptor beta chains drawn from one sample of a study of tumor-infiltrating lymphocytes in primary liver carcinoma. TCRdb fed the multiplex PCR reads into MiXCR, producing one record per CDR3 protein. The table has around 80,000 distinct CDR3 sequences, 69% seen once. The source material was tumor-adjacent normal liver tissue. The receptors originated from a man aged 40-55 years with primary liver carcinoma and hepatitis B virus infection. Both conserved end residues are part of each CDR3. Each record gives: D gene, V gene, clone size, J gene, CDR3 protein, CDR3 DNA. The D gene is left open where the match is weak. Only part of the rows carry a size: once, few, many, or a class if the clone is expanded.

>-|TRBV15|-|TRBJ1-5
CVTRGLDSARPQHF
TGTGTCACCCGCGGTCTGGACAGTGCTCGGCCCCAGCATTTT
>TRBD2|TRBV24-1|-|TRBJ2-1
CATSDFSSGRFDEQFF
TGTGCCACCAGTGATTTCAGTAGCGGGAGGTTCGATGAGCAGTTCTTC
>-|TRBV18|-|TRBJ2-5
CASSPRRAGDQETQYF
TGTGCCAGCTCACCAAGACGGGCTGGGGACCAAGAGACCCAGTACTTC
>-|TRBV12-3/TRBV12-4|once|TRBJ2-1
CASRPGPSTEHEQFF
TGTGCCAGCAGACCGGGACCGTCCACTGAGCATGAGCAGTTCTTC
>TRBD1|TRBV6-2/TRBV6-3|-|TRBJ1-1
CVSCYVTGGPMNTEAFF
TGTGTCAGCTGTTACGTCACAGGGGGGCCCATGAACACTGAAGCTTTCTTT
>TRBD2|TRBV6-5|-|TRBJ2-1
CASSYTGTSGDVQFF
TGTGCCAGCAGTTACACCGGAACTAGCGGCGATGTGCAGTTCTTC
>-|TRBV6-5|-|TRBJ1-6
CVSSYGAYSPLHF
TGTGTCAGCAGCTACGGGGCCTATTCACCCCTCCACTTT
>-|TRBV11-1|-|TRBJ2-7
CTSSSRGSFSPYDQYF
TGTACCAGCAGCTCAAGAGGCTCTTTCAGCCCCTACGACCAGTACTTC
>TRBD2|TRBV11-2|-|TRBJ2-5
CANSSEISGMGETQYF
TGTGCCAACAGCTCCGAAATTAGCGGGATGGGAGAGACCCAGTATTTC
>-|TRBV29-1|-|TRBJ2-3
CSVVGQINQPQYF
TGCAGTGTTGTCGGACAGATCAATCAGCCCCAGTATTTT
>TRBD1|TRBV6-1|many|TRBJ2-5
CASSDPRQGVRAQYF
TGTGCCAGCAGTGATCCCCGACAGGGGGTAAGGGCCCAGTACTTC
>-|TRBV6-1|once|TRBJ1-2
CASSEDVVRPDYGYTF
TGTGCCAGCAGTGAGGATGTCGTCAGACCTGACTATGGCTACACCTTC
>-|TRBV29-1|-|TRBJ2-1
CSAVTLRPWSRQEQFF
TGCAGCGCCGTTACGCTTCGGCCCTGGTCCCGTCAAGAGCAGTTCTTC
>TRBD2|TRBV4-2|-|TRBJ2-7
CASSQVVAALTLAGLSYEQYF
TGTGCCAGCAGCCAAGTAGTCGCGGCCCTAACCCTAGCGGGCCTTTCCTATGAGCAGTACTTC
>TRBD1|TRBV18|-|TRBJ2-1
CVSSPPTGDEQFF
TGTGTCAGCTCACCACCGACAGGGGATGAGCAGTTCTTC
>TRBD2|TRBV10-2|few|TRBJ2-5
CASSEDGAGDWETRYF
TGCGCCAGCAGTGAGGATGGAGCGGGAGACTGGGAGACCCGGTACTTC
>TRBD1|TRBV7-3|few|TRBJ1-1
CASSGTGGIAEAFF
TGTGCCAGCAGCGGGACAGGGGGGATAGCTGAAGCTTTCTTT
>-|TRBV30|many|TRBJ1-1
CAWSTSEAFF
TGTGCCTGGAGTACCAGTGAAGCTTTCTTT
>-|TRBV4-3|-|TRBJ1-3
CATSQERGNTIYF
TGCGCCACCAGCCAGGAAAGGGGAAACACCATATATTTT
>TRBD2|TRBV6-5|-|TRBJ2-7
CASSSSGNLVEQYF
TGTGCCAGCAGTTCAAGCGGGAACCTCGTCGAGCAGTACTTC
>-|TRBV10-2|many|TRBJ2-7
CAIKNGYEQYF
TGCGCCATCAAGAATGGTTACGAGCAGTACTTC
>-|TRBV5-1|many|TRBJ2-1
CASSPGGGAQFF
TGCGCCAGCAGCCCGGGTGGGGGCGCGCAGTTCTTC
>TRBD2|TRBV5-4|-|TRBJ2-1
CASSSQTSGRALEQFF
TGTGCCAGCAGCTCCCAAACTAGCGGGAGGGCTCTTGAGCAGTTCTTC
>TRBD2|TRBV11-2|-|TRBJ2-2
CASSSRASGISGELFF
TGTGCCAGCAGCTCACGGGCGAGCGGGATATCCGGGGAGTTGTTTTTT
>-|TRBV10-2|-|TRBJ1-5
CASSEQPYSNQPRHF
TGCGCCAGCAGTGAACAGCCCTATAGCAATCAGCCCCGACATTTT
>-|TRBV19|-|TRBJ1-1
CASIISGGSMFAFF
TGTGCCAGTATTATTTCCGGGGGATCAATGTTTGCTTTCTTT
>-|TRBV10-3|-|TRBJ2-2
CGIMGTEGGDTGELFF
TGTGGCATCATGGGAACAGAAGGTGGGGACACCGGGGAGCTGTTTTTT
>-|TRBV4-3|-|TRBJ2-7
CASNLEGTTACDQYF
TGCGCCAGCAACCTCGAAGGGACAACAGCTTGCGATCAGTACTTC
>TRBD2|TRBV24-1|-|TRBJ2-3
CATNGRVTTSTDTQYF
TGTGCCACCAATGGGAGGGTAACGACTAGCACAGATACGCAGTATTTT
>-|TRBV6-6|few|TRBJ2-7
CASSYSHTLGEQYF
TGTGCCAGCAGTTACTCGCACACCCTCGGCGAGCAGTACTTC
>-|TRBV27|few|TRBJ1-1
CASRNTFYTEAFF
TGTGCCAGCAGGAACACCTTTTACACTGAAGCTTTCTTT
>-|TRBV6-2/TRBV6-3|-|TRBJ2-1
CASRTTGRTEQFF
TGTGCCAGCAGGACTACCGGGAGAACTGAGCAGTTCTTC
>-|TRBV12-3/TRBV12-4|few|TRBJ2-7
CASSLGQVNSYEQYF
TGTGCCAGCAGTTTAGGACAGGTGAACTCCTACGAGCAGTACTTC
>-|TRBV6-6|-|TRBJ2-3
CTSSYDLSASTDTQYF
TGTACCAGCAGTTACGACCTATCGGCGAGCACAGATACGCAGTATTTT
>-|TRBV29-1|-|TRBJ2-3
CSARAALGTDTQYF
TGCAGTGCCAGAGCCGCTCTGGGCACAGATACGCAGTATTTT
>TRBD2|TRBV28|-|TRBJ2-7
CASIPLAGDYEQYF
TGTGCCAGCATTCCTCTAGCGGGGGACTACGAGCAGTACTTC
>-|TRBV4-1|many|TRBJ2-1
CASSQERTVVSYNEQFF
TGCGCCAGCAGCCAAGAGCGGACAGTGGTCTCCTACAATGAGCAGTTCTTC
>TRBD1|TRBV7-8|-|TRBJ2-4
CASSPETGQGARNIQYF
TGTGCCAGCAGCCCTGAAACTGGACAGGGGGCCAGAAACATTCAGTACTTC
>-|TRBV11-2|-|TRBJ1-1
CASSPRAGLNTEAFF
TGTGCCAGCAGCCCGCGGGCAGGGTTGAACACTGAAGCTTTCTTT
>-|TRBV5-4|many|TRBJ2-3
CASSLDGPPYF
TGTGCCAGCAGCTTGGATGGGCCGCCGTATTTT
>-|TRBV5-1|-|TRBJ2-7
CASSFLGHEYEQYF
TGCGCCAGTAGCTTCTTGGGACATGAGTATGAGCAGTACTTC
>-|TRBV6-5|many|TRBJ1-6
CASSYEQGLNSPLHF
TGTGCCAGCAGTTACGAGCAGGGCCTTAATTCACCCCTCCACTTT
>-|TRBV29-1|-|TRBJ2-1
CSVARPSYNEQFF
TGCAGCGTTGCGAGGCCCTCCTACAATGAGCAGTTCTTC
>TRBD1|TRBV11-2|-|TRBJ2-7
CTSRFDRVYEQYF
TGTACCAGCAGATTCGACAGGGTATACGAGCAGTACTTC
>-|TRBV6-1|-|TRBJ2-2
CARNPRGTIEEQFF
TGTGCCAGAAACCCCCGAGGGACAATAGAGGAGCAGTTTTTT
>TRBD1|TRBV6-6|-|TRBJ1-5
CASTPTGGGNQPQHF
TGTGCCAGCACCCCGACAGGGGGGGGCAATCAGCCTCAGCATTTT
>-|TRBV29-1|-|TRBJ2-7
CSIRDDAMEQYF
TGCAGCATACGGGACGACGCGATGGAGCAGTACTTC
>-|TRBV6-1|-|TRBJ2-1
CTSSVNLEQFF
TGTACCAGCAGTGTAAACTTAGAGCAGTTCTTC
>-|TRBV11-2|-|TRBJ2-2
CVSSLPGANTGELFF
TGTGTCAGTAGCTTACCTGGAGCGAACACCGGGGAGCTGTTTTTT
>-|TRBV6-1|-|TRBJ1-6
CANSLERNLPLHF
TGTGCCAACAGCTTAGAGAGGAATTTACCCCTCCACTTT
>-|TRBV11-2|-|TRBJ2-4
CASWDRTHGIQYF
TGTGCTAGCTGGGATCGGACCCACGGCATTCAATACTTC
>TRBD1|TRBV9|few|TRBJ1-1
CASSVEGTGGLGNTEAFF
TGTGCCAGCAGCGTAGAAGGCACAGGGGGCTTAGGGAACACTGAAGCTTTCTTT
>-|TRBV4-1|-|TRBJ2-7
CASSQAKQASFCEQYF
TGCGCCAGCAGCCAAGCGAAGCAGGCGAGCTTCTGCGAGCAATACTTC
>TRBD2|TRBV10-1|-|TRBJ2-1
CARSTVTSGAYNEQFF
TGCGCCAGGAGTACCGTAACTAGCGGAGCGTACAATGAGCAGTTCTTC
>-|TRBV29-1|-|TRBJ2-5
CSVLTSEETPYF
TGCAGCGTTTTGACGTCTGAGGAGACCCCGTACTTC